The 25 T cell receptor beta chains presented below share a single source sample, sequenced in a study of blood T cell repertoires in COVID-19. The data were produced by immunoSEQ multiplex PCR, yet TCRdb's version contains in-frame clones alone and is incomplete. This table holds 50,000 to 65,000 clones, around 88% found once. Sequenced: peripheral blood. The receptor source for this set is a man between 60 and 75 years old with acute or convalescent COVID-19.

This clone was detected only once. As DNA, the CDR3 is TGCAGCGCTAACCCGAGCTCCTACAATGAGCAGTTCTTC. This translates into CSANPSSYNEQFF. The gene calls are TRBV29-1 and TRBJ2-1; D unresolved. Trimming pared 7 bases from V and 0 bases from J, leaving 10 bases between. The CDR3 sequence is 13 residues long. Per the germline V gene, CDR1 is SQVTM and CDR2 is ANQGSEA.

J is TRBJ1-2 and V is TRBV3-1 (or the pseudogene TRBV3-2), with D perhaps matching TRBD1 (5 bases). Germline V gene data show CDR1 as LGHDT and CDR2 as YNNKEL (reference sequence). There are 13 residues in the CDR3. V was clipped by 4 bases and J by 7 bases, with 13 bases between them. This CDR3 is CASSLDRFGGYTF. CDR3 bases: TGTGCCAGCAGCCTCGACAGATTCGGTGGCTACACCTTC.

J is TRBJ1-4 and V is TRBV7-9; D not resolved. This CDR3 is 13 amino acids long. Trimming removed 3 bases from V and 13 bases from J, with 15 bases in between. Germline V gene data show CDR1 as SEHNR and CDR2 as FQNEAQ (reference sequence). The CDR3: CASSLSLWEALFF. DNA for the CDR3: TGTGCCAGCAGCTTGTCACTTTGGGAGGCACTGTTTTTT.

This clone was found a few times. This rearrangement joins TRBV2 to TRBJ2-2; D is uncertain. Trimming took off 0 bases at V and 9 bases at J, with 11 bases between the two ends. Germline CDR1 reads SNHLY; CDR2 reads FYNNEI. This CDR3 has 14 amino acids. The CDR3 DNA is TGTGCCAGCAGTGAAGCGCCAGGAACAAGGGAGCTGTTTTTT. Translation gives CASSEAPGTRELFF.

The chain links TRBV7-9 to TRBJ2-1; 12 nucleotides line up with TRBD2. CDR3 length: 15 residues. The V gene's germline CDR1 is SEHNR and CDR2 FQNEAQ (reference sequence). J lost 5 bases, V lost 6 bases, and 5 bases had no gene match. The CDR3 region has the DNA TGTGCCAGCAGTCGACGACTAGCGGGAGACAATGAGCAGTTCTTC. The encoded protein is CASSRRLAGDNEQFF.

The chain links TRBV28 to TRBJ1-5; the D is unclear. V shed 1 base and J shed 5 bases, with 9 bases lying between them. CDR3 length: 14 residues. CDR1 is MDHEN, CDR2 SYDVKM, per germline. The DNA of the CDR3 is TGTGCCAGCAGTTTATCCCCTAGGTATCAGCCCCAGCATTTT. This gives the protein CASSLSPRYQPQHF.

V gene TRBV27 combines with J gene TRBJ2-3; 14 bases are shared with TRBD2. The germline V gene has CDR1 MNHEY and CDR2 SMNVEV (reference sequence). CDR3 size: 15 residues. V was pared by 5 bases and J by 6 bases, with 4 bases of the junction left unmatched. The CDR3 spells CASSGLAGGKDTQYF. The CDR3 coding sequence is TGTGCCAGCAGTGGACTAGCGGGAGGAAAGGATACGCAGTATTTT.

The V call is TRBV30, the J call TRBJ1-2, with 11 bases aligning to TRBD1. The germline V gene encodes CDR1 GTSNPN and CDR2 SVGIG (reference sequence). V shed 5 bases, J shed 0 bases, and the junction held 11 bases outside the gene matches. CDR3 length: 17 amino acids. The chain's CDR3 is CAWETGTGGAANYGYTF. The CDR3 nucleotides read TGTGCCTGGGAAACCGGGACAGGGGGAGCAGCTAACTATGGCTACACCTTC.

V gene TRBV29-1 combines with J gene TRBJ2-7, with 7 nucleotides matching TRBD2. Germline CDR1 SQVTM, CDR2 ANQGSEA. The CDR3 totals 14 residues. With V trimmed by 4 bases and J by 6 bases, 12 bases remained unmatched. CDR3 in DNA: TGCAGCGTTGCAGAGGCTAGCGGCTCCCGCGAGCAGTACTTC. Amino acids: CSVAEASGSREQYF.

This chain joins TRBV6-5 and TRBJ1-1; 7 bases fit TRBD1. Germline V gene lookup returns CDR1 MNHEY and CDR2 SVGAGI. This CDR3 has 13 amino acids. The junction had 6 bases not matched to a gene; V was cut back by 2 bases and J by 9 bases. CDR3 DNA: TGTGCCAGCAGTTACGTAGGGGGCGGAAAAGCTTTCTTT. This translates into CASSYVGGGKAFF.

The rearrangement links TRBV5-4 to TRBJ2-1, with a weak D call TRBD2 (6 bases). The germline V gene has CDR1 SGHNT and CDR2 YYREEE (reference sequence). Trimming took 1 base from V and 8 from J, leaving 16 bases between them. The CDR3 runs 15 residues. The DNA for the CDR3 is TGTGCCAGCAGCTTGAGGGACTTCCTTGGATATGAGCAGTTCTTC. Translated, it gives CASSLRDFLGYEQFF.

As for this clone: The same CDR3 arises from other DNA sequences in this sample as well. The chain joins TRBV5-1 to TRBJ2-5; D not resolved. V was pared by 0 bases and J by 2 bases, with 5 bases between. This CDR3 comprises 13 residues. CDR1 is SGHRS and CDR2 is YFSETQ in the germline V gene. The DNA for the CDR3 is TGCGCCAGCAGCTTGGGGGCACAAGAGACCCAGTACTTC. Translation gives CASSLGAQETQYF.

The chain couples TRBV7-3 to TRBJ1-3, with TRBD1 matching 11 bases. Germline V CDR1 and CDR2: SGHTA, FQGTGA. The junction had 0 bases not matched to a gene; V was cut back by 0 bases and J by 2 bases. The CDR3 sequence is 16 residues long. The CDR3 reads CASSLTGQGAGNTIYF. CDR3 DNA: TGTGCCAGCAGCTTAACGGGACAGGGGGCTGGAAACACCATATATTTT.

This chain joins TRBV5-1 and TRBJ1-5; D gene unclear. The CDR3 has 13 amino acids. Germline assignment: CDR1 SGHRS and CDR2 YFSETQ. Trimming shortened V by 0 bases and J by 4 bases, and 5 bases separated the two germline ends. For the CDR3, the DNA is TGCGCCAGCAGCTTGGGCCAGAATCAGCCCCAGCATTTT. Amino acids: CASSLGQNQPQHF.

The rearrangement joins TRBV6-2 or TRBV6-3 to TRBJ1-5, with D possibly matching TRBD1 (6 bases). CDR1 MNHEY and CDR2 SVGEGT come from the germline V gene. The CDR3 loop spans 18 amino acids. Trimming took 6 bases from V and 5 from J, leaving 26 bases between them. The CDR3 region is CASSPQQGLRPGDQPQHF. DNA of the CDR3: TGTGCCAGCAGCCCTCAGCAGGGGTTACGGCCTGGGGATCAGCCCCAGCATTTT.

The J gene is TRBJ1-5, the V gene TRBV27; 9 nucleotides agree with TRBD1. Germline assignment: CDR1 MNHEY and CDR2 SMNVEV (reference sequence). The CDR3 length is 17 residues. Trimming removed 8 bases from V and 0 bases from J; junction bases left unmatched: 11. CDR3 loop: CASGGGQGVYSNQPQHF. The CDR3, as DNA: TGTGCCAGCGGAGGGGGACAGGGCGTTTATAGCAATCAGCCCCAGCATTTT.

The rearrangement uses TRBV28 and TRBJ1-1; 9 nucleotides agree with TRBD1. Losses at the gene ends were 6 bases for V and 4 bases for J; bases not matched to a gene: 6. Looked up from germline, CDR1 is MDHEN and CDR2 is SYDVKM. The CDR3 has 14 residues. The CDR3 sequence is CASSLTGGSTEAFF. Here the CDR3 DNA reads TGTGCCAGCAGCCTGACAGGGGGGAGCACTGAAGCTTTCTTT.

The chain employs TRBV6-1 and TRBJ1-5; unclear D gene. V was trimmed by 2 bases and J by 4 bases, leaving 18 bases between them. Germline V CDR1 and CDR2: MNHNS, SASEGT. The CDR3 has 17 amino acids. The CDR3 coding sequence is TGTGCCAGCAGTGAACGTTTGCAGGTCCGGAAAAATCAGCCCCAGCATTTT. This sequence encodes CASSERLQVRKNQPQHF.

A few counts support this clone. The V and J genes are TRBV30 and TRBJ2-1, with 7 bases identical to TRBD2. Germline V gene data show CDR1 as GTSNPN and CDR2 as SVGIG (reference sequence). V shed 5 bases and J 3 bases; nucleotides not matched to a gene: 4. This CDR3 has 13 residues. The CDR3 region is CAWGSGYYNEQFF. The CDR3 bases are TGTGCCTGGGGTAGCGGGTACTACAATGAGCAGTTCTTC.

The V and J genes are TRBV19 and TRBJ1-6; no clear D. Germline V gives CDR1 LNHDA, CDR2 SQIVND (reference sequence). The germline V and J ends were trimmed by 7 bases and 0 bases, with 10 bases remaining between them. CDR3 size: 15 residues. The CDR3 region is CASKAGSSYNSPLHF. CDR3 nucleotides: TGTGCCAGTAAGGCGGGGAGCTCCTATAATTCACCCCTCCACTTT. Full variable domain (rest looked up from reference TRBV19 and TRBJ1-6): DGGITQSPKYLFRKEGQNVTLSCEQNLNHDAMYWYRQDPGQGLRLIYYSQIVNDFQKGDIAEGYSVSREKKESFPLTVTSAQKNPTAFYLCASKAGSSYNSPLHFGNGTRLTVT.

The chain carries TRBV7-9 and TRBJ1-1; no firm D call. Trimming took off 2 bases at V and 0 bases at J, with 7 bases between the two ends. The germline CDR1 and CDR2 sequences are SEHNR and FQNEAQ (reference sequence). The CDR3 extends over 14 amino acids. The DNA for the CDR3 is TGTGCCAGCAGCTTATTCCAAATGAACACTGAAGCTTTCTTT. It codes for CASSLFQMNTEAFF.

The rearrangement joins TRBV5-4 to TRBJ2-5; D is uncertain. Deletions cut 0 bases from V and 2 bases from J, with 8 bases between. Germline V gene data show CDR1 as SGHNT and CDR2 as YYREEE (reference sequence). This CDR3 contains 14 residues. CDR3 coding DNA: TGTGCCAGCAGCTTGGGGCAGACTCAAGAGACCCAGTACTTC. Encoded protein: CASSLGQTQETQYF.

This clone was found a few times. The chain recombines TRBV2 with TRBJ2-5, with 14 bases aligning to TRBD2. Germline V CDR1 and CDR2: SNHLY, FYNNEI. The CDR3 extends over 16 amino acids. V was clipped by 3 bases and J by 4 bases; unmatched bases: 4. In nucleotides, the CDR3 is TGTGCCAGCAGTGATGGGACTAGCGGGAGAAGAGAGACCCAGTACTTC. Translation gives CASSDGTSGRRETQYF.

V usage is TRBV4-1 and J usage is TRBJ2-2, with D maybe TRBD2 (5 bases). Germline V gene data show CDR1 as MGHRA and CDR2 as YSYEKL. V was shortened by 3 bases and J by 2 bases, with 19 bases between the two germline ends. This CDR3 has 18 residues. The CDR3 nucleotides read TGCGCCAGCAGCCACTCTCCCCTGCGGGCGAAAAACACCGGGGAGCTGTTTTTT. Amino acid sequence: CASSHSPLRAKNTGELFF.

The chain carries TRBV24-1 and TRBJ1-2; D is ambiguous. The length of the CDR3 is 11 residues. CDR1 and CDR2 from the germline V gene are KGHDR and SFDVKD. Trimming cost V 11 bases and J 8 bases, with 14 bases left between them. Written as DNA, the CDR3 is TGTGCCAGCGGCCGGAGGGCGGGCTACACCTTC. It encodes CASGRRAGYTF.